These T cell receptor beta chains were read from a single sample in a study of HIV-infected children after antiretroviral therapy interruption. MiXCR, run by TCRdb on the 3' RACE reads, gives a single entry per CDR3 protein. The sample comprises about 89,000 distinct CDR3 sequences, 5.5% to 8.5% of which are singletons, and 1% to 1.3% rests with the top ten. Sequencing was performed on CD45RA+ CD4+ T cells from PBMCs, pooled from several time points, taken from a donor given antiretroviral therapy, either interrupted or continuous. Receptors originate from a pool of human donors with HIV. The CDR3 runs from the conserved cysteine through the conserved F or W. D genes are given only for firm matches. Only part of the rows carry a size: once, few, many, or a class if the clone is expanded.

- | TRBJ1-2 | 13 | TRBV18 | many | CASSPDKNYGYTF | TGTGCCAGCTCACCTGACAAGAACTATGGCTACACCTTC
- | TRBJ2-1 | 14 | TRBV5-5 | few | CASSNSDRLNEQFF | TGTGCCAGCAGCAATTCGGACAGATTGAATGAGCAGTTCTTC
- | TRBJ1-5 | 13 | TRBV7-2 | medium-sized | CASSSRADQPQHF | TGTGCCAGCAGCTCCAGGGCGGATCAGCCCCAGCATTTT
TRBD1 | TRBJ2-3 | 14 | TRBV20-1 | many | CSASDRIFTDTQYF | TGCAGTGCTTCGGACAGGATTTTCACAGATACGCAGTATTTT
- | TRBJ2-1 | 15 | TRBV6-1 | many | CASSEPGLAYNEQFF | TGTGCCAGCAGTGAACCAGGGCTAGCCTACAATGAGCAGTTCTTC
- | TRBJ2-3 | 13 | TRBV29-1 | - | CSVVSLYTDTQYF | TGCAGCGTTGTGAGTCTCTACACAGATACGCAGTATTTT
- | TRBJ2-5 | 14 | TRBV10-3 | few | CAIAGGGPQETQYF | TGTGCCATTGCCGGAGGGGGGCCCCAAGAGACCCAGTACTTC
- | TRBJ2-6 | 16 | TRBV19 | few | CASNPRRGFGANVLTF | TGTGCCAGTAACCCGCGACGGGGGTTCGGGGCCAACGTCCTGACTTTC
- | TRBJ1-4 | 14 | TRBV18 | many | CASSPDRRNEKLFF | TGTGCCAGCTCACCCGACAGGCGTAATGAAAAACTGTTTTTT
- | TRBJ2-7 | 14 | TRBV10-3 | few | CATASGRGIDEQYF | TGTGCCACGGCATCAGGAAGAGGGATCGACGAGCAGTACTTC
TRBD1 | TRBJ2-7 | 14 | TRBV30 | many | CAWSLDRGSNEQYF | TGTGCCTGGAGTCTGGACAGGGGTTCCAACGAGCAGTACTTC
- | TRBJ1-3 | 16 | TRBV12-3/TRBV12-4 | many | CASSSQAGASGNTIYF | TGTGCCAGCAGTTCGCAAGCGGGGGCGTCTGGAAACACCATATATTTT
- | TRBJ2-3 | 15 | TRBV11-2 | - | CASSLGASSADTQYF | TGTGCCAGCAGCTTGGGAGCTAGCTCCGCAGATACGCAGTATTTT
- | TRBJ1-1 | 13 | TRBV5-1 | - | CASSFKGHTEAFF | TGCGCCAGCAGCTTTAAGGGTCACACTGAAGCTTTCTTT
- | TRBJ1-2 | 13 | TRBV9 | many | CASSVPPTRRYTF | TGTGCCAGCAGCGTACCCCCGACACGTCGCTACACCTTC
- | TRBJ2-1 | 12 | TRBV29-1 | few | CSVAGAYNEQFF | TGCAGCGTTGCAGGGGCTTACAATGAGCAGTTCTTC
TRBD1 | TRBJ1-5 | 15 | TRBV19 | - | CASSATGGINQPQHF | TGTGCCAGTAGTGCGACAGGGGGGATCAATCAGCCCCAGCATTTT
- | TRBJ2-3 | 13 | TRBV29-1 | many | CSARPRVADTQYF | TGCAGCGCTAGACCGAGAGTGGCAGATACGCAGTATTTT
- | TRBJ1-2 | 15 | TRBV20-1 | many | CSARKRLGTHYGYTF | TGCAGTGCTAGAAAGAGGTTGGGGACCCACTATGGCTACACCTTC
- | TRBJ2-7 | 15 | TRBV20-1 | - | CSAPHRGGALNEQYF | TGCAGTGCCCCACACCGAGGGGGGGCTCTCAACGAGCAGTACTTC
TRBD2 | TRBJ2-7 | 16 | TRBV6-6 | few | CASRPSGLAGSYEQYF | TGTGCCAGCAGGCCCTCGGGACTAGCGGGGTCCTACGAGCAGTACTTC
- | TRBJ2-7 | 15 | TRBV10-3 | many | CAITSGFGLQGEQYF | TGTGCCATTACTTCGGGGTTTGGGCTGCAGGGGGAGCAGTACTTC
- | TRBJ1-2 | 13 | TRBV10-1 | many | CASSESGGDGYTF | TGCGCCAGCAGTGAGTCGGGGGGGGATGGCTACACCTTC
- | TRBJ2-3 | 16 | TRBV6-2/TRBV6-3 | few | CASRRGSSERTDTQYF | TGTGCCAGCAGACGCGGGTCCTCTGAACGCACAGATACGCAGTATTTT
- | TRBJ2-3 | 15 | TRBV5-1 | few | CASSFLQATLDTQYF | TGCGCCAGCAGCTTTTTACAGGCGACCTTGGATACGCAGTATTTT
TRBD1 | TRBJ1-2 | 13 | TRBV12-3/TRBV12-4 | few | CAVWFEGAHGYTF | TGTGCCGTCTGGTTTGAGGGGGCGCATGGCTACACCTTC
TRBD1 | TRBJ2-2 | 15 | TRBV6-6 | many | CASGRDREDTGQLYF | TGTGCCAGCGGACGGGACAGGGAAGACACCGGGCAGCTCTACTTT
- | TRBJ2-3 | 16 | TRBV7-2 | many | CASSLDGVGSTDTQYF | TGTGCCAGCAGCTTAGACGGTGTGGGGAGCACAGATACGCAGTATTTT
- | TRBJ1-3 | 15 | TRBV3-1 | many | CASSLRQISGNTIYF | TGTGCCAGCAGCTTAAGACAGATCTCTGGAAACACCATATATTTT
TRBD2 | TRBJ2-7 | 14 | TRBV20-1 | medium-sized | CSAKLAGGPYEQYF | TGCAGTGCGAAACTAGCGGGGGGGCCGTACGAGCAGTACTTC
- | TRBJ2-5 | 16 | TRBV21-1 | - | CASSNILAGVPETQYF | TGTGCCAGCAGCAATATACTAGCGGGAGTCCCAGAGACCCAGTACTTC
- | TRBJ2-7 | 13 | TRBV6-1 | few | CASSQGTAYEQYF | TGTGCCAGCAGTCAGGGGACCGCCTACGAGCAGTACTTC
- | TRBJ2-4 | 13 | TRBV4-1 | few | CASSPGVQNTLYF | TGTGCCAGCAGCCCTGGGGTTCAAAACACCTTGTACTTT
TRBD2 | TRBJ2-1 | 15 | TRBV6-6 | many | CASSAPGLAVNEQFF | TGTGCCAGCAGTGCGCCGGGACTAGCTGTCAATGAGCAGTTCTTC
TRBD2 | TRBJ2-7 | 14 | TRBV12-3/TRBV12-4 | many | CASRRTSGTYEQYF | TGTGCCAGCAGGCGGACTAGCGGGACCTACGAGCAGTACTTC
TRBD2 | TRBJ2-3 | 16 | TRBV6-5 | many | CASRLAGTREADTQYF | TGTGCCAGCAGGCTAGCGGGCACCAGGGAGGCAGATACGCAGTATTTT
- | TRBJ2-3 | 15 | TRBV10-3 | many | CAISGRGPAQDTQYF | TGTGCCATCAGTGGGAGGGGGCCGGCTCAGGATACGCAGTATTTT
- | TRBJ1-2 | 14 | TRBV7-8 | many | CASSLGGTYYGYTF | TGTGCCAGCAGCTTAGGTGGGACCTACTATGGCTACACCTTC
- | TRBJ2-7 | 16 | TRBV7-3 | many | CASSLVPGTSIDEQYF | TGTGCCAGCAGCTTAGTTCCGGGGACCTCAATTGACGAGCAGTACTTC
TRBD1 | TRBJ2-1 | 17 | TRBV5-1 | few | CASSADRGLAQLNEQFF | TGCGCCAGCAGCGCGGACAGGGGGTTAGCTCAATTGAATGAGCAGTTCTTC
- | TRBJ2-7 | 15 | TRBV12-5 | many | CASGLVSGIPYEQYF | TGTGCTAGTGGTTTGGTCTCCGGGATCCCCTACGAGCAGTACTTC
- | TRBJ2-2 | 17 | TRBV12-3/TRBV12-4 | many | CASSFYKWNANTGELFF | TGTGCCAGCAGTTTCTATAAGTGGAACGCGAACACCGGGGAGCTGTTTTTT
TRBD2 | TRBJ2-1 | 15 | TRBV20-1 | many | CSASLGLAGFHEQFF | TGCAGTGCTAGTCTAGGACTAGCGGGGTTCCATGAGCAGTTCTTC
- | TRBJ2-2 | 14 | TRBV3-1 | few | CASSRTENTGELFF | TGTGCCAGCAGCCGGACGGAGAACACCGGGGAGCTGTTTTTT
- | TRBJ2-5 | 12 | TRBV6-1 | few | CASSEVGETQYF | TGTGCCAGCAGTGAGGTAGGGGAGACCCAGTACTTC
TRBD2 | TRBJ2-3 | 15 | TRBV5-1 | - | CASSSDVAGADTQYF | TGCGCCAGCAGCTCAGACGTAGCGGGAGCAGATACGCAGTATTTT
- | TRBJ1-1 | 14 | TRBV12-3/TRBV12-4 | few | CASSLQAEGTEAFF | TGTGCCAGCAGTTTACAAGCAGAGGGCACTGAAGCTTTCTTT